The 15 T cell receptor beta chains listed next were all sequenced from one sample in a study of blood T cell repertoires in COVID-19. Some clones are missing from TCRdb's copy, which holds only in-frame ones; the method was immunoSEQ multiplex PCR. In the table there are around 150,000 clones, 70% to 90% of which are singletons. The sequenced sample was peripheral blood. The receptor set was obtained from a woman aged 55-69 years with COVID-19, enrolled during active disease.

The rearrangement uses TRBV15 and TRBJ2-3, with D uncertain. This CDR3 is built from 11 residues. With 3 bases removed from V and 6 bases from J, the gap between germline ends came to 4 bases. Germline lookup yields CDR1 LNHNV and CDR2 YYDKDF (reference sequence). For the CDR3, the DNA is TGTGCCACCAGCAGCAGGGATACGCAGTATTTT. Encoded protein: CATSSRDTQYF.

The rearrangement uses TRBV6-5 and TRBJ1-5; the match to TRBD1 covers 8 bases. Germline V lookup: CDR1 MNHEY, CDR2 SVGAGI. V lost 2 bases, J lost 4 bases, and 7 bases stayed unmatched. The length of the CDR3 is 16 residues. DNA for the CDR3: TGTGCCAGCAGTTACGGGGGGGACAGGAAAAATCAGCCCCAGCATTTT. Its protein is CASSYGGDRKNQPQHF.

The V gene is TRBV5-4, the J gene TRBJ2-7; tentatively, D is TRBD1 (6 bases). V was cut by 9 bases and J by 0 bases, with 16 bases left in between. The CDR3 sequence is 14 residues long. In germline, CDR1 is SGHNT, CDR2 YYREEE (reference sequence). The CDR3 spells CATGMGADSYEQYF. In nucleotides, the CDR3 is TGTGCCACCGGGATGGGGGCGGACTCCTACGAGCAGTACTTC.

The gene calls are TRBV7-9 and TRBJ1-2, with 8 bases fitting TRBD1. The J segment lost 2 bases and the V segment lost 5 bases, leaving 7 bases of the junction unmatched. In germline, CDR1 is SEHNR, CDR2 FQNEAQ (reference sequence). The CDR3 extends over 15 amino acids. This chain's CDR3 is CASSPGQGRNYGYTF. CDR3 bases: TGTGCCAGCAGCCCCGGACAGGGACGAAACTATGGCTACACCTTC.

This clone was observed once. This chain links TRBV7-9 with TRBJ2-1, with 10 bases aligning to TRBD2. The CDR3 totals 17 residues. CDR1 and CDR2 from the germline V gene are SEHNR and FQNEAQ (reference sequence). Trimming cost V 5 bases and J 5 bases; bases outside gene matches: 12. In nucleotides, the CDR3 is TGTGCCAGCAGCCATTCTTTAGGTACTAGCGGGAACAATGAGCAGTTCTTC. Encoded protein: CASSHSLGTSGNNEQFF.

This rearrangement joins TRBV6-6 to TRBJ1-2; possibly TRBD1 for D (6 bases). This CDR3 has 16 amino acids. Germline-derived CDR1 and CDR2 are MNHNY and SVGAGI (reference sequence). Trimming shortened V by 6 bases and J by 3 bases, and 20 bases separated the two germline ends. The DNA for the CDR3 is TGTGCCAGCAGGCCCCCAGCGGGGGGGCGCGACTATGGCTACACCTTC. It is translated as CASRPPAGGRDYGYTF.

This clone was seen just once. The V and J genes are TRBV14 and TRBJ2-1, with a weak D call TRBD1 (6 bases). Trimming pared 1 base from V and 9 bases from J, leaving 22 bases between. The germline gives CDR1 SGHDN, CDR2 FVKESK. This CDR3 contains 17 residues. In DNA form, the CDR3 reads TGTGCCAGCAGCCAAGTCAGTCTCGTGAGGGGGACGGCTGAGCAGTTCTTC. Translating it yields CASSQVSLVRGTAEQFF.

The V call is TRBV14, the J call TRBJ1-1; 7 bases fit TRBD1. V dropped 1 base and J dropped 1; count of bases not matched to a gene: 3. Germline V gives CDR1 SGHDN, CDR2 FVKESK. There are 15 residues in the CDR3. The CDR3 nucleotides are TGTGCCAGCAGCCAAGCCCGGGACAGGAACACTGAAGCTTTCTTT. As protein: CASSQARDRNTEAFF.

In DNA, the CDR3 is TGTGCCAGCCGCCTTCAGGGGTTTAGCTACAATGAGCAGTTCTTC. Protein: CASRLQGFSYNEQFF. The V gene is TRBV19, the J gene TRBJ2-1, with D tentatively TRBD1 (6 bases). V was shortened by 9 bases and J by 3 bases, with 18 bases between the two germline ends. The CDR3 covers 15 residues. CDR1 is LNHDA, CDR2 SQIVND, per germline (reference sequence).

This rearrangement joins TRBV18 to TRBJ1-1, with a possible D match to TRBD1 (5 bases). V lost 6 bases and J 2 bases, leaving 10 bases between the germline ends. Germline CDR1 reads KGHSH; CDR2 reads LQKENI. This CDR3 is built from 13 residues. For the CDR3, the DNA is TGTGCCAGCTCCCGGGGGGGAAACACTGAAGCTTTCTTT. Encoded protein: CASSRGGNTEAFF.

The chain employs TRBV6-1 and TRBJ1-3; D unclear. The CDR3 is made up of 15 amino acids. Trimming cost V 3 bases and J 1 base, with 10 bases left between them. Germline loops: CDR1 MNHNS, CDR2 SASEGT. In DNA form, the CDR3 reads TGTGCCAGCAGTGATAACTGGTTTTCTGGAAACACCATATATTTT. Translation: CASSDNWFSGNTIYF.

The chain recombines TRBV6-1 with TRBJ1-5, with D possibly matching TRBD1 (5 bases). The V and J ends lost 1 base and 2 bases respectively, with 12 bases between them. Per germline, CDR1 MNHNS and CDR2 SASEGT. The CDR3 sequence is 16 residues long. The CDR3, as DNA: TGTGCCAGCAGTGAAGTGGCAGGGCTCGGCAATCAGCCCCAGCATTTT. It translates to CASSEVAGLGNQPQHF.

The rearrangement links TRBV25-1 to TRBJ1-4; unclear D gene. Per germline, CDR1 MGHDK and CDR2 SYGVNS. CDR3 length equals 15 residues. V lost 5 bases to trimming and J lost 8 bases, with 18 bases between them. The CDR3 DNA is TGTGCCAGCAGTACTCCCGGACTCCCCCAGGAAAAACTGTTTTTT. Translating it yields CASSTPGLPQEKLFF.

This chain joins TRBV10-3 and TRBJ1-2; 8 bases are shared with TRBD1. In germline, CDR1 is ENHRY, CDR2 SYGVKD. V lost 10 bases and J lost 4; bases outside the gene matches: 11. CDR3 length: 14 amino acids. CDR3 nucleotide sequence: TGTGCCACCAGAGACGGGACAGGCTTCTATGGCTACACCTTC. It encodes CATRDGTGFYGYTF.

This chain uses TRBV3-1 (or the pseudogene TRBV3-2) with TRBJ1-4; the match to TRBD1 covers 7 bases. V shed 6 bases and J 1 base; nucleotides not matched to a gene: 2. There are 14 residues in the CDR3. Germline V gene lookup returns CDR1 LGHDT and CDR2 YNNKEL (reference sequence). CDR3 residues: CASSRQGTNEKLFF. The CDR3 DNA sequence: TGTGCCAGCAGTCGACAGGGAACTAATGAAAAACTGTTTTTT.